The 3 T cell receptor beta chains below all came from one sample that was sequenced in a study of OX40 agonist ivuxolimab in advanced cancers. The table came from immunoSEQ multiplex PCR; TCRdb's copy has only in-frame clones and leaves some out. The data contain roughly 61,000 clones, 86% of them singletons. Source: CD4+ or CD8+ T cells sorted from blood, taken in a trial of the OX40 agonist ivuxolimab. These receptors came from an adult with an advanced solid tumor such as melanoma, head and neck, liver or kidney cancer.

The chain joins TRBV7-2 to TRBJ2-7; D remains unclear. The germline gives CDR1 SGHTA, CDR2 FQGNSA. Trimming pared 4 bases from V and 2 bases from J, leaving 9 bases between. The CDR3 extends over 13 amino acids. DNA of the CDR3: TGTGCCAGCAGCTACGCCGTTCCCTACGAGCAGTACTTC. It is translated as CASSYAVPYEQYF.

This clone came up once. This chain connects TRBV9 to TRBJ2-5; a possible D gene is TRBD1 (6 bases). Trimming cost V 1 base and J 2 bases, with 12 bases left between them. Per germline, CDR1 SGDLS and CDR2 YYNGEE. The CDR3 is 15 amino acids. CDR3 residues: CASSVSGQIQETQYF. The CDR3 DNA is TGTGCCAGCAGCGTATCGGGACAAATTCAAGAGACCCAGTACTTC.

This clone was seen a single time. This chain joins TRBV5-1 and TRBJ1-4; D might be TRBD1 (6 bases). The CDR3 has 16 amino acids. V shed 3 bases and J shed 0 bases, with 12 bases lying between them. Germline V gene lookup returns CDR1 SGHRS and CDR2 YFSETQ. The CDR3 DNA reads TGCGCCAGCAGCTCAGGACAGCCAACAACTAATGAAAAACTGTTTTTT. Amino acids: CASSSGQPTTNEKLFF.